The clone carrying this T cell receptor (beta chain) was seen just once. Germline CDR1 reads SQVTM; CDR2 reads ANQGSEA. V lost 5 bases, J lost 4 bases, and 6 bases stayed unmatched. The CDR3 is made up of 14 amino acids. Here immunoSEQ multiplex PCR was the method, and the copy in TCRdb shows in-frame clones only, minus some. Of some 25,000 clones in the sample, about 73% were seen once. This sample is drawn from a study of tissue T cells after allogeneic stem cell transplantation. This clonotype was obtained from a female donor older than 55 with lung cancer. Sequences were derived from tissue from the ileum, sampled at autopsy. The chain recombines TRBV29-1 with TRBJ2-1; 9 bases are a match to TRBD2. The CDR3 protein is CSVRRLADYNEQFF. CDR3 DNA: TGCAGCGTTCGACGACTAGCGGATTACAATGAGCAGTTCTTC.